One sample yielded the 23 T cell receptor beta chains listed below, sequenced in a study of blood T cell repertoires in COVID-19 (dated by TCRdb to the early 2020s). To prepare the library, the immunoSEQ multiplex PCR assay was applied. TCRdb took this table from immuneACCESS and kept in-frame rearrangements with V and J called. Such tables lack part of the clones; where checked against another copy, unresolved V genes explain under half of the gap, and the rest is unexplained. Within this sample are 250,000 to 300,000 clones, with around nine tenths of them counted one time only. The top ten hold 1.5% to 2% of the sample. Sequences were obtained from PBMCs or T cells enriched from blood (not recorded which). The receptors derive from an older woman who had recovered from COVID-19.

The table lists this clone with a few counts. DNA of the CDR3: TGTGCCTGGAGTGGGAGTTTACAGCCCCAGCATTTT. This translates into CAWSGSLQPQHF. The chain uses TRBV30 and TRBJ1-5, with no clear D. The germline CDR1 and CDR2 sequences are GTSNPN and SVGIG (reference sequence). V lost 1 base, J lost 7 bases, and 8 bases lay in between. This CDR3 is 12 amino acids long.

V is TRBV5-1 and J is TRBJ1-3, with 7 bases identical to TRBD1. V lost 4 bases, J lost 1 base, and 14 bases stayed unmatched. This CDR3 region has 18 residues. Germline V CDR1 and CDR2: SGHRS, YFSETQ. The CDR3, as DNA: TGCGCCAGCAGCGGTAGACAGGGAAGTTCTACGTCTGGAAACACCATATATTTT. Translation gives CASSGRQGSSTSGNTIYF.

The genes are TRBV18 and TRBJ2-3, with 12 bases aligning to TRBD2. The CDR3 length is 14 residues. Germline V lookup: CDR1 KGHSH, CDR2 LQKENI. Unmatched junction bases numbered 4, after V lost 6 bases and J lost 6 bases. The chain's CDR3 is CASSSGLAGDTQYF. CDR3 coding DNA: TGTGCCAGCTCGAGCGGACTAGCGGGGGATACGCAGTATTTT.

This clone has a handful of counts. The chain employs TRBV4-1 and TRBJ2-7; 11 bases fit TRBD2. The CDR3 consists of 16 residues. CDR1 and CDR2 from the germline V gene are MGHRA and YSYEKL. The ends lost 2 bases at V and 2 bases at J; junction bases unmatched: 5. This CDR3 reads CASSQSGTSGTYEQYF. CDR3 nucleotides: TGCGCCAGCAGCCAATCCGGGACTAGCGGAACCTACGAGCAGTACTTC.

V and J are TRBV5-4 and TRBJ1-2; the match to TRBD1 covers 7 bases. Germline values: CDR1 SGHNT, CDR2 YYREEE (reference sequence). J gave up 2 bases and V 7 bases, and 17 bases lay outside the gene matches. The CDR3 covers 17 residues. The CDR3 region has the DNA TGTGCCAGCTCGAACTCTGACAGGACAGGTGGGAACTATGGCTACACCTTC. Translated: CASSNSDRTGGNYGYTF.

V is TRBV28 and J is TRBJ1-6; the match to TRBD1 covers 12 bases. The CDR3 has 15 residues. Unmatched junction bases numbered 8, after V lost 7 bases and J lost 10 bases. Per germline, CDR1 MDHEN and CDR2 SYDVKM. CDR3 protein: CASKSGTGGVSPLHF. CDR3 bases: TGTGCCAGCAAATCCGGGACAGGGGGCGTCTCACCCCTCCACTTT.

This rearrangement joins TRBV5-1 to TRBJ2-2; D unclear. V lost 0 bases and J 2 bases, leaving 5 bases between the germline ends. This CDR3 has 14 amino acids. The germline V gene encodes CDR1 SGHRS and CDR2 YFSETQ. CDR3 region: CASSLGHNTGELFF. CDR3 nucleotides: TGCGCCAGCAGCTTGGGACACAACACCGGGGAGCTGTTTTTT.

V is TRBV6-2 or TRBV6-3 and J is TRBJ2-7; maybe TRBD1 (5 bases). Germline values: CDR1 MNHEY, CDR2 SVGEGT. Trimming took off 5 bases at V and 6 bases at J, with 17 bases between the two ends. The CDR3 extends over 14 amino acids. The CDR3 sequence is CASSPLRRAGEQYF. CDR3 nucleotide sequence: TGTGCCAGCAGTCCCCTTCGCAGGGCTGGCGAGCAGTACTTC.

The CDR3 spells CASSVVSTGELFF. The CDR3 bases are TGTGCCAGCAGCGTAGTTAGCACCGGGGAGCTGTTTTTT. The J gene is TRBJ2-2, the V gene TRBV9, with D unclear. V lost 0 bases, J lost 4 bases, and 4 bases lay in between. CDR1 SGDLS and CDR2 YYNGEE come from the germline V gene. The CDR3 has 13 residues.

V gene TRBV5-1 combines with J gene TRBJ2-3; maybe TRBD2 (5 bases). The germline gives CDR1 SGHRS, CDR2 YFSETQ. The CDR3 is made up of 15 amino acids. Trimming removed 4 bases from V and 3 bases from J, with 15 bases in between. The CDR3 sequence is CASSPAGTRTDTQYF. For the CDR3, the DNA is TGCGCCAGCAGCCCTGCGGGCACTCGAACAGATACGCAGTATTTT.

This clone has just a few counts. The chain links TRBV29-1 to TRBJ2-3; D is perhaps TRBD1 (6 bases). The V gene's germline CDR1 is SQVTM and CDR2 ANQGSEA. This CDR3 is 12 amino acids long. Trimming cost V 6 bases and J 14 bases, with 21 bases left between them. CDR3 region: CSVGTITSVVYF. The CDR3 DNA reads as TGCAGCGTAGGGACAATTACCTCCGTTGTGTATTTT.

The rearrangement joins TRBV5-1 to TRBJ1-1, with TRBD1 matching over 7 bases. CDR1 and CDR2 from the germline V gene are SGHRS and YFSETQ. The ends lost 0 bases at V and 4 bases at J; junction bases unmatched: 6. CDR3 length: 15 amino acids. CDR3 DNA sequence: TGCGCCAGCAGCTTGGCGGGACAGTTTGGCACTGAAGCTTTCTTT. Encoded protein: CASSLAGQFGTEAFF.

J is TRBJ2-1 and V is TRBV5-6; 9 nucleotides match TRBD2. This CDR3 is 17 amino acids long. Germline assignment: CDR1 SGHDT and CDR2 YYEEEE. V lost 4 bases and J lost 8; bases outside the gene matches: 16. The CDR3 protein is CASSPIAGDTAGDEQFF. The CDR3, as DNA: TGTGCCAGCAGCCCGATAGCGGGGGACACCGCCGGGGATGAGCAGTTCTTC.

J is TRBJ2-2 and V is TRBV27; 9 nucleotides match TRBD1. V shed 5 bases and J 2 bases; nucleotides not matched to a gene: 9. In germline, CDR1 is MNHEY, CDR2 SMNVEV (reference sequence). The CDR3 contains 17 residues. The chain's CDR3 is CASSPRTGALNTGELFF. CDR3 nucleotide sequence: TGTGCCAGCAGTCCGAGGACAGGGGCCCTCAACACCGGGGAGCTGTTTTTT.

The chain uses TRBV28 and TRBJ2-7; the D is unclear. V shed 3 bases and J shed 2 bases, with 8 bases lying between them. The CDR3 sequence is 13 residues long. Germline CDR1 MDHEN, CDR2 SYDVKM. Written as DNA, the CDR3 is TGTGCCAGCAGTTTCTCCAGGACCTACGAGCAGTACTTC. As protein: CASSFSRTYEQYF.

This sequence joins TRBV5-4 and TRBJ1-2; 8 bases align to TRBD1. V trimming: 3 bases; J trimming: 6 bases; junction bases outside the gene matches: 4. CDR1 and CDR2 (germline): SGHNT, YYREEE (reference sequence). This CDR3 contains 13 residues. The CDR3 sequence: CASSWTGKNGYTF. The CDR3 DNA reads TGTGCCAGCAGCTGGACAGGGAAGAATGGCTACACCTTC.

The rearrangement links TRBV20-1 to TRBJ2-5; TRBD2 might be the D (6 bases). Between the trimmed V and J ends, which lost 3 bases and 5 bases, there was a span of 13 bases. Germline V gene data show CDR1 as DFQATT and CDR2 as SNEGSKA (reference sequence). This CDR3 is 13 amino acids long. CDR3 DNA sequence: TGCAGTGCTAGTTTGGAGGGGAGGGAGACCCAGTACTTC. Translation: CSASLEGRETQYF.

The CDR3 sequence: CASRPTGDYGYTF. The CDR3 DNA follows: TGCGCCAGCAGGCCGACAGGCGACTATGGCTACACCTTC. The J gene is TRBJ1-2, the V gene TRBV4-1, with a weak D call TRBD1 (6 bases). Trimming stripped 6 bases from V and 3 bases from J, with 11 bases between. Germline assignment: CDR1 MGHRA and CDR2 YSYEKL. The CDR3 spans 13 residues.

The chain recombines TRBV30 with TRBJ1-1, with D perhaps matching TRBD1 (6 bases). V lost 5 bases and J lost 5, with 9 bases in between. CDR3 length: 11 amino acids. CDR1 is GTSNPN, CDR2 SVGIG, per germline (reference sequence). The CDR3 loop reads CAWARGTEAFF. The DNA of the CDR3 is TGTGCCTGGGCCAGGGGAACTGAAGCTTTCTTT. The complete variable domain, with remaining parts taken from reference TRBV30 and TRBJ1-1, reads SQTIHQWPATLVQPVGSPLSLECTVEGTSNPNLYWYRQAAGRGLQLLFYSVGIGQISSEVPQNLSASRPQDRQFILSSKKLLLSDSGFYLCAWARGTEAFFGQGTRLTVV.

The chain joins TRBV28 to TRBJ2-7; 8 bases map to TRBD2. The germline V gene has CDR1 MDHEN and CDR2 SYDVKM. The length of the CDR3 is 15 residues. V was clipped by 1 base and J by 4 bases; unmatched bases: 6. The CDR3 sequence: CASSLYVAGQYEQYF. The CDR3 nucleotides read TGTGCCAGCAGTTTATACGTAGCGGGGCAATACGAGCAGTACTTC.

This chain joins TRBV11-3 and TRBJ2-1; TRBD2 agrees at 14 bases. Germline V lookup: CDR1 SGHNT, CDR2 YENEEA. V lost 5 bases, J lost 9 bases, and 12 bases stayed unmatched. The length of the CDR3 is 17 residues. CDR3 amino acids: CASSINPGLAGVFEQFF. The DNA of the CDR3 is TGTGCCAGCAGCATTAATCCGGGACTAGCGGGAGTTTTTGAGCAGTTCTTC.

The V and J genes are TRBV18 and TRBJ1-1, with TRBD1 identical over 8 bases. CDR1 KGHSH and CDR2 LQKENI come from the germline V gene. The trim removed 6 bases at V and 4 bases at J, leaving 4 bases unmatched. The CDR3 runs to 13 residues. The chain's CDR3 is CASSTGDRTEAFF. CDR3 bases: TGTGCCAGCTCGACAGGGGACCGCACTGAAGCTTTCTTT.

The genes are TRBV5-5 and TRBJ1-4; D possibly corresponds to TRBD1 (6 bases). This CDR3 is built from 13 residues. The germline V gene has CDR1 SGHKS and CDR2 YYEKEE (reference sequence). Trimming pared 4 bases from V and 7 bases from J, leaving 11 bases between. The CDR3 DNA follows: TGTGCCAGCAGCCCCTCAGGGGTTGAAAAACTGTTTTTT. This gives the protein CASSPSGVEKLFF. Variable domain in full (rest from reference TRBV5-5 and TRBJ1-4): DAGVTQSPTHLIKTRGQQVTLRCSPISGHKSVSWYQQVLGQGPQFIFQYYEKEERGRGNFPDRFSARQFPNYSSELNVNALLLGDSALYLCASSPSGVEKLFFGSGTQLSVL.